This T cell receptor (beta chain) was obtained from a study of shared clonotypes between healthy human individuals. This CDR3 has 17 residues. Germline CDR1 reads SGHRS; CDR2 reads YFSETQ. J lost 3 bases, V lost 5 bases, and 8 bases had no gene match. Here immunoSEQ multiplex PCR was the method, and the copy in TCRdb shows in-frame clones only, minus some. In the table there are about 1.1 million clones, around three quarters of which are singletons. This chain links TRBV5-1 with TRBJ2-2, with TRBD2 identical over 12 bases. The TCR comes from a man aged 18 to 29 in good health. Some clones in this sample may be carry-over from other donors' samples. What was sequenced was memory CD4+ T cells from PBMCs. Subset denoted: CD45RA-negative fraction. CDR3 coding DNA: TGCGCCAGCAGTTACCGACTAGCGGGAGCCTACACCGGGGAGCTGTTTTTT. Protein sequence: CASSYRLAGAYTGELFF.